This T cell receptor beta chain is from a study of blood T cell repertoires in COVID-19. Study overall: Donors in the United States, Italy and Spain gave samples during acute or convalescent COVID-19. The analysed material was cDNA or gDNA that came from T cells, B-cell-depleted T cells, or PBMCs.

As processed by the authors: Amplified reference gene primers provided the basis for estimating nucleated cell counts. Measured with immunoSEQ multiplex PCR; TCRdb has only the in-frame clones, and not every one. Clonal size and the V and J genes are those of that table, whereas D and trimming came from the DNA. The repertoire holds tens of thousands of clones, roughly 91% seen once, with less than 1.5% in the top ten. The CDR3 consists of 15 residues. Germline V CDR1 and CDR2: MNHEY, SMNVEV (reference sequence). Between the trimmed V and J ends, which lost 4 bases and 0 bases, there was a span of 10 bases.

The chain joins TRBV27 to TRBJ1-5; the D is unclear. Material: peripheral blood. This clonotype was sampled from a man in his 60s with acute or convalescent COVID-19. DNA of the CDR3: TGTGCCAGCAGTTCCAACAGTTATAGCAATCAGCCCCAGCATTTT. Translating gives CASSSNSYSNQPQHF.